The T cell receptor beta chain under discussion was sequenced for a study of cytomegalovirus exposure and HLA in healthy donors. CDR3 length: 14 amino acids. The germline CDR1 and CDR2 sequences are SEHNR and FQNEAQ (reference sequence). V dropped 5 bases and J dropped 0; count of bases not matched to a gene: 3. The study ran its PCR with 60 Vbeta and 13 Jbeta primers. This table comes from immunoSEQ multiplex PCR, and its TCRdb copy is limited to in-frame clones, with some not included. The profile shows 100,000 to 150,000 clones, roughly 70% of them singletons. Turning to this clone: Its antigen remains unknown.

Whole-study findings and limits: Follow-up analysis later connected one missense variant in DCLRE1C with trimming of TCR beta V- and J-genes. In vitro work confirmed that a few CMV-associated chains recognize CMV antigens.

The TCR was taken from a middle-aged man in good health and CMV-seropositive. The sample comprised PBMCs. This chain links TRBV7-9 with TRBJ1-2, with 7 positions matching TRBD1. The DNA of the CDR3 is TGTGCCAGCAGCCTACAGGGGACTAACTATGGCTACACCTTC. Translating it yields CASSLQGTNYGYTF.